These T cell receptor beta chains were read from a single sample in a study of beta chain features in type 1 diabetes. Sequencing was performed with immunoSEQ multiplex PCR; in TCRdb, only in-frame clones are kept and a portion is missing. The sample lists roughly 180,000 clones, 10% to 15% occurring once. Specimen: central memory CD4+ T cells from blood. These receptors were collected from a woman aged 18-30 years in good health. Both conserved end residues are part of each CDR3. Fields, in order: V gene, clone size, J gene, D gene, CDR3 DNA, CDR3 protein. A D gene is named only where the DNA matches it firmly. Not every row has a clone size; where given, it reads once, few, many or a size class.

TRBV5-1,few,TRBJ1-4,.,TGCGCCAGCAGCTTGAACACACGAACTAATGAAAAACTGTTTTTT,CASSLNTRTNEKLFF
TRBV18,.,TRBJ2-3,.,TGTGCCAGCTCACCGACTAGGGGAGGAGCAGATACGCAGTATTTT,CASSPTRGGADTQYF
TRBV27,.,TRBJ1-4,.,TGTGCCAGCAGCTCCTGGGGGCGTGAAAAACTGTTTTTT,CASSSWGREKLFF
TRBV28,few,TRBJ1-5,.,TGTGCCAGCCTTTCTATTGATCAGCCCCAGCATTTT,CASLSIDQPQHF
TRBV30,.,TRBJ2-6,TRBD1,TGTGCCTGGGGGACAGGGCTCTCTGGGGCCAACGTCCTGACTTTC,CAWGTGLSGANVLTF
TRBV25-1,few,TRBJ2-1,TRBD1,TGTGCCAGCAGTGTTACAGGGGAATACAATGAGCAGTTCTTC,CASSVTGEYNEQFF
TRBV18,many,TRBJ1-1,.,TGTGCCAGCTCACCCGTCTGGGCAACTGAAGCTTTCTTT,CASSPVWATEAFF
TRBV7-9,.,TRBJ2-5,TRBD2,TGTGCCAGCAGCCCACCGGGACTAGCCACGGGGACCCAGTACTTC,CASSPPGLATGTQYF
TRBV30,.,TRBJ2-1,TRBD2,TGTGCCTGGACTGCGGGACTAGCGAATGAGCAGTTCTTC,CAWTAGLANEQFF
TRBV9,few,TRBJ2-1,TRBD1,TGTGCCAGCAGCGCTTCGCCGGGACAGCTCAATGAGCAGTTCTTC,CASSASPGQLNEQFF
TRBV9,.,TRBJ2-2,TRBD2,TGTGCCAGCAGCCCGCCGGGGGGGGTCACCGGGGAGCTGTTTTTT,CASSPPGGVTGELFF
TRBV4-3,few,TRBJ2-1,TRBD1,TGCGCCAGCAGCCAAGAAGGGCTCGGGGCAGGGGGCGAGAGGGAGCAGTTCTTC,CASSQEGLGAGGEREQFF
TRBV27,many,TRBJ2-4,.,TGTGCCAGCAAGGGGGGGGGCAACATTCAGTACTTC,CASKGGGNIQYF
TRBV19,.,TRBJ2-2,.,TGTGCCAGTAGTATTCAGGTCACCGGGGAGCTGTTTTTT,CASSIQVTGELFF
TRBV4-1,few,TRBJ2-7,TRBD2,TGCGCCAGCAGCCAAGGACTAGCGGACTCCTACGAGCAGTACTTC,CASSQGLADSYEQYF
TRBV18,.,TRBJ2-1,.,TGTGCCAGCTCACCCGGGACTAATGAGCAGTTCTTC,CASSPGTNEQFF
TRBV30,few,TRBJ2-3,.,TGTGCCTGGGGAGGGTCAGATACGCAGTATTTT,CAWGGSDTQYF
TRBV7-9,few,TRBJ1-1,.,TGTGCCAGCAGCTTAGGCAGGACAGCAAACACTGAAGCTTTCTTT,CASSLGRTANTEAFF
TRBV7-8,.,TRBJ1-3,.,TGTGCCAGCAGCCATTCGGGGGGACCGAGCTCTGGAAACACCATATATTTT,CASSHSGGPSSGNTIYF
TRBV5-1,few,TRBJ2-1,TRBD1,TGCGCCAGCAGCTTGGGGACAGGGGGCGGCAATGAGCAGTTCTTC,CASSLGTGGGNEQFF
TRBV5-1,.,TRBJ2-7,TRBD1,TGCGCCAGCAGCTTGGCGGGACAGGGATCCTACGAGCAGTACTTC,CASSLAGQGSYEQYF
TRBV6-5,few,TRBJ2-1,TRBD2,TGTGCCAGCAAGTTACGATTGCCGGGAGGTGGTGAGCAGTTCTTC,CASKLRLPGGGEQFF
TRBV6-5,.,TRBJ1-1,.,TGTGCCAGCAGTTACTCGGTGACTACTGAAGCTTTCTTT,CASSYSVTTEAFF
TRBV14,.,TRBJ2-7,.,TGTGCCAGCAGCCAACTCTACTACGAGCAGTACTTC,CASSQLYYEQYF
TRBV11-2,few,TRBJ2-1,TRBD2,TGTGCCAGCAGCTTAGTGGGTCCGGGACTAGCAGGCGAGCAGTTCTTC,CASSLVGPGLAGEQFF
TRBV29-1,few,TRBJ2-3,TRBD1,TGCAGCGTTGAGGGACAGCGAAGCACAGATACGCAGTATTTT,CSVEGQRSTDTQYF
TRBV14,.,TRBJ1-3,.,TGTGCCAGCAGCCAAGGTCTCGGGTTCTCTGGAAACACCATATATTTT,CASSQGLGFSGNTIYF
TRBV7-2,.,TRBJ1-1,TRBD1,TGTGCCAGCAGCTTAGTCAGTGGTAACAGGGGGCGTACTGAAGCTTTCTTT,CASSLVSGNRGRTEAFF
TRBV2,.,TRBJ2-7,TRBD2,TGTGCCAGCAGTTTGTCGTCCGGGACTAGCGGGAGTATAAGCGAGCAGTACTTC,CASSLSSGTSGSISEQYF
TRBV7-3,few,TRBJ2-5,TRBD2,TGTGCCAGCAGCTTAAGAGGACTAGCGGACCAAGAGACCCAGTACTTC,CASSLRGLADQETQYF
TRBV5-1,.,TRBJ2-5,TRBD2,TGCGCCAGCAGCCTACCGGGACTAGCGGTGCCCGCAGGGGTGGAGACCCAGTACTTC,CASSLPGLAVPAGVETQYF
TRBV10-2,.,TRBJ2-5,.,TGCGCCATCCGGGGCCAGGGGAAAGAGACCCAGTACTTC,CAIRGQGKETQYF
TRBV7-8,.,TRBJ2-5,.,TGTGCCAGCAGCTCAAGGGTACAGGGACAGACCCAGTACTTC,CASSSRVQGQTQYF
TRBV5-4,.,TRBJ2-7,TRBD2,TGTGCCAGCAGCCTATCTAGCGGTAGCTCCTACGAGCAGTACTTC,CASSLSSGSSYEQYF
TRBV30,.,TRBJ1-2,.,TGTGCCTGGAGCCTAGGACAGCTCTATGGCTACACCTTC,CAWSLGQLYGYTF
TRBV25-1,few,TRBJ2-5,TRBD2,TGTGCCAGCAGTAAGACGACGGGAGGGCGGGAGACCCAGTACTTC,CASSKTTGGRETQYF
TRBV11-2,.,TRBJ1-5,.,TGTGCCAGCAGCTTAGAGAGGGATCAGCCCCAGCATTTT,CASSLERDQPQHF
TRBV27,few,TRBJ2-5,TRBD2,TGTGCCAGCAGTTTACTTTCTGCGGGAGGGGAGACCCAGTACTTC,CASSLLSAGGETQYF
TRBV6-4,few,TRBJ2-1,TRBD1,TGTGCCAGCAGTGAACAGGGGGCGGGTGGTGAGCAGTTCTTC,CASSEQGAGGEQFF
TRBV7-3,few,TRBJ1-2,TRBD1,TGTGCCAGCAGCCCTCAAGAGGACAGGGGGCGAAGTTCCCCCTATGGCTACACCTTC,CASSPQEDRGRSSPYGYTF
TRBV4-1,few,TRBJ2-4,TRBD2,TGCGCCAGCAGCCCCTCCGGACTAGCGTTAGCCAAAAACATTCAGTACTTC,CASSPSGLALAKNIQYF
TRBV29-1,few,TRBJ1-1,TRBD1,TGCAGCGCTTCACAGGGGCTTAACACTGAAGCTTTCTTT,CSASQGLNTEAFF
TRBV4-3,few,TRBJ1-5,.,TGCGCCAGCAGCCAAGATCCAGGGCGGCCCCAGCATTTT,CASSQDPGRPQHF
TRBV9,.,TRBJ2-1,TRBD2,TGTGCCAGCAGCCTCGCATTTAGCGGGAGAGGTTACAATGAGCAGTTCTTC,CASSLAFSGRGYNEQFF
TRBV7-8,few,TRBJ2-1,TRBD1,TGTGCCAGCAGCTTCCGGGACAGGACCTACAATGAGCAGTTCTTC,CASSFRDRTYNEQFF
TRBV13,.,TRBJ2-6,.,TGTGCCAGCAGCTCGCAGTCTGGGGCCAACGTCCTGACTTTC,CASSSQSGANVLTF
TRBV10-3,.,TRBJ2-7,.,TGTGCCATCAAGGTAGCGGCGGCCTCCTACGAGCAGTACTTC,CAIKVAAASYEQYF
TRBV4-3,.,TRBJ2-3,TRBD2,TGCGCCAGCAGGTCCCTAGCGGGAGGAGATACGCAGTATTTT,CASRSLAGGDTQYF
TRBV28,few,TRBJ2-6,TRBD2,TGTGCCAGCAGTTTAGGGGCTAGCGGGAGACCTGGGGCCAACGTCCTGACTTTC,CASSLGASGRPGANVLTF
TRBV7-2,few,TRBJ1-4,TRBD1,TGTGCCAGCAGCTCCTTGACAGGGACTAATGAAAAACTGTTTTTT,CASSSLTGTNEKLFF
TRBV30,.,TRBJ1-1,TRBD1,TGTGCCTGGGGGACAGGCTACACTGAAGCTTTCTTT,CAWGTGYTEAFF
TRBV4-1,.,TRBJ1-4,.,TGTGCCAGCAGCCAGGGAGGGGAAAAACTGTTTTTT,CASSQGGEKLFF
TRBV30,few,TRBJ2-4,.,TGTGCCTGGAGTGTGGCGGGGCTAGCGACAAAAAACATTCAGTACTTC,CAWSVAGLATKNIQYF
TRBV27,.,TRBJ2-7,.,TGTGCCAGCAGTTTAGATACAGGGTTGGATGAGCAGTACTTC,CASSLDTGLDEQYF
TRBV30,few,TRBJ1-1,.,TGTGCCTGGAGTCCTCGGACGGACTTGAACACTGAAGCTTTCTTT,CAWSPRTDLNTEAFF